This record looks at one T cell receptor (beta chain) sequence and its context. The source of the sample is a study of T cell changes during pregnancy in multiple sclerosis. CDR1 is SGHAT and CDR2 is FQNNGV in the germline V gene. This CDR3 contains 12 residues. Germline trimming cut 7 bases from V and 5 bases from J; bases unmatched to any gene: 4. Only in-frame clones appear in the TCRdb table, and some are missing; sequencing was by immunoSEQ multiplex PCR. In the table there are about 46,000 clones, 75% to 95% of which are singletons. The sequence was obtained from a female donor with multiple sclerosis, enrolled in a pregnancy study. This chain joins TRBV11-2 and TRBJ2-7; the match to TRBD1 covers 8 bases. Here the sequenced sample was CD8+ T cells from peripheral blood mononuclear cells, taken after pregnancy. The CDR3 nucleotides read TGTGCCAGCACCCAACAGGGGGACGAGCAGTACTTC. Protein product: CASTQQGDEQYF.